This T cell receptor beta chain was captured by sequencing in a study of blood T cells in healthy people across ages. Study results and caveats: Both naive CD4+ cell counts and diversity were greater in long-lived donors than in aged donors.

Germline-derived CDR1 and CDR2 are DFQATT and SNEGSKA (reference sequence). J was trimmed by 11 bases and V by 1 base; bases with no gene match: 13. The CDR3 totals 15 residues. For this clonotype: The antigen remains undetermined.

With a J-beta primer mix and a sample-barcoded 5' primer, a second PCR ran roughly 6 to 11 cycles. TCRdb recomputed calls from the 5' RACE reads with MiXCR, one row per CDR3 protein. Here the sample spans about 670,000 distinct CDR3 sequences, approximately 52% being singletons. This receptor was identified in a woman older than 75 in good health. The sequenced sample consisted of blood. V is TRBV20-1 and J is TRBJ2-5; TRBD1 aligns across 10 bases. The CDR3: CSARGTGGNYNEQYF. The DNA for the CDR3 is TGCAGTGCTAGAGGGACAGGGGGAAATTACAATGAGCAGTACTTC.